The sequence of this TCR beta chain was determined in a study of beta chain features in type 1 diabetes. Whole-study results and caveats: Cells expressing TCR highly could be over-represented by cDNA sequencing. Significant though moderate, a shortening of TCRB CDR3s appeared in all four CD4+ subsets of Type 1 diabetes patients.

CD4+ cells of the naive, central memory, regulatory and stem cell-like memory types were sorted via CD45RO/CCR7/CD25/CD127/CD95/CD27. Expressed TCRB transcripts were sequenced because the entire RNA isolate underwent reverse transcription. Clones were read by immunoSEQ multiplex PCR, and TCRdb kept only the in-frame ones, dropping some. The table records 240,000 or so clones, 25% to 30% of them present only once. The sample holds a few counts of this clone. Its target is unknown. Germline V gene data show CDR1 as SEHNR and CDR2 as FQNEAQ (reference sequence). The J segment lost 5 bases and the V segment lost 8 bases, leaving 8 bases of the junction unmatched. The CDR3 is 13 amino acids.

This TCR was sampled from a man aged 25 to 40 in good health. The chain joins TRBV7-9 to TRBJ2-5; 7 bases match TRBD2. Sample: central memory CD4+ T cells from blood. CDR3 DNA sequence: TGTGCCAGCGCGAAGAGCGGGGCGGAGACCCAGTACTTC. Protein product: CASAKSGAETQYF.